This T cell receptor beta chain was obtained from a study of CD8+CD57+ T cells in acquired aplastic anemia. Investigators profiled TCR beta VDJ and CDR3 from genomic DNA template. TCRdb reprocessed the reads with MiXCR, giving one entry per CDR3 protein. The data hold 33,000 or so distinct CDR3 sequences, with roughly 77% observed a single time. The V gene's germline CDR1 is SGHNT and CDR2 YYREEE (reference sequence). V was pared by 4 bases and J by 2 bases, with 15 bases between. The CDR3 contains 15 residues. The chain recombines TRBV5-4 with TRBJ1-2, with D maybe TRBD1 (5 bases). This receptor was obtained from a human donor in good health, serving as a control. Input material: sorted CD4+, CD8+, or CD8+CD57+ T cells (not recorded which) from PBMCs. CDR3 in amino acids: CASSQNGRGNYGYTF. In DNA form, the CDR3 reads TGTGCCAGCAGCCAAAATGGAAGGGGCAACTATGGCTACACCTTC.